This is a list of T cell receptor beta chains from one sample in a study of blood T cell repertoires in COVID-19. Profiled with immunoSEQ multiplex PCR; TCRdb holds only in-frame clones, not every one. Altogether around 45,000 clones are present, approximately 79% being singletons, with the ten largest covering approximately 30%. The sequencing input was peripheral blood. These receptors all stem from a woman of 80 years or more with acute or convalescent COVID-19. The CDR3 runs from the conserved cysteine through the conserved F or W. The order of the fields is V gene, clone size, D gene, J gene, CDR3 protein, CDR3 DNA. The D gene is left open where the match is weak. Size is omitted from some rows. Given values are once, few, many or a class for expanded clones.

V gene: TRBV28
clone size: NA
D gene: TRBD1
J gene: TRBJ2-7
CDR3 protein: CASSSPGQGRYEQYF
CDR3 DNA: TGTGCCAGCAGTTCCCCGGGACAGGGACGTTACGAGCAGTACTTC

V gene: TRBV30
clone size: NA
D gene: NA
J gene: TRBJ1-6
CDR3 protein: CAWSRWGQDSPLHF
CDR3 DNA: TGTGCCTGGAGTCGGTGGGGCCAGGATTCACCCCTCCACTTT

V gene: TRBV28
clone size: NA
D gene: NA
J gene: TRBJ1-5
CDR3 protein: CASSLPAGRISNQPQHF
CDR3 DNA: TGTGCCAGCAGTTTACCCGCAGGTAGGATTAGCAATCAGCCCCAGCATTTT

V gene: TRBV12-3/TRBV12-4
clone size: NA
D gene: NA
J gene: TRBJ2-3
CDR3 protein: CASKHDSTDTQYF
CDR3 DNA: TGTGCCAGCAAACACGACTCGACAGATACGCAGTATTTT

V gene: TRBV20-1
clone size: once
D gene: TRBD2
J gene: TRBJ2-5
CDR3 protein: CSASGEGSGSLQETQYF
CDR3 DNA: TGCAGTGCTAGTGGTGAGGGTAGCGGGAGTTTACAAGAGACCCAGTACTTC

V gene: TRBV5-6
clone size: NA
D gene: TRBD2
J gene: TRBJ2-3
CDR3 protein: CASSPLLAGVPDTQYF
CDR3 DNA: TGTGCCAGCAGCCCCCTTCTAGCGGGAGTTCCAGATACGCAGTATTTT

V gene: TRBV7-8
clone size: NA
D gene: NA
J gene: TRBJ1-1
CDR3 protein: CASSFGGARNTEAFF
CDR3 DNA: TGTGCCAGCAGCTTTGGGGGGGCAAGGAACACTGAAGCTTTCTTT

V gene: TRBV30
clone size: NA
D gene: NA
J gene: TRBJ1-2
CDR3 protein: CAWSPGFRDYGYTF
CDR3 DNA: TGTGCCTGGAGTCCGGGGTTTAGGGACTATGGCTACACCTTC

V gene: TRBV18
clone size: NA
D gene: NA
J gene: TRBJ2-7
CDR3 protein: CASSPNSEAYEQYF
CDR3 DNA: TGTGCCAGCTCACCAAATTCGGAGGCCTACGAGCAGTACTTC

V gene: TRBV6-2/TRBV6-3
clone size: NA
D gene: NA
J gene: TRBJ2-3
CDR3 protein: CASSYPEEGRTDTQYF
CDR3 DNA: TGTGCCAGCAGTTATCCCGAGGAGGGCCGCACAGATACGCAGTATTTT

V gene: TRBV19
clone size: NA
D gene: TRBD2
J gene: TRBJ2-1
CDR3 protein: CASSTPPGRLPHEQFF
CDR3 DNA: TGTGCCAGTAGTACCCCCCCCGGGAGGCTGCCCCATGAGCAGTTCTTC